This entry lists 20 T cell receptor beta chains sequenced from one sample in a study of blood T cell repertoires in COVID-19. This table comes from immunoSEQ multiplex PCR, and its TCRdb copy is limited to in-frame clones, with some not included. Counted here are about 88,000 clones, 70% to 90% occurring once; the ten biggest clones make up 2.9%. Sequenced: peripheral blood. Receptors were obtained from an elderly woman with acute or convalescent COVID-19.

The CDR3 loop is CAGRITGAEAFF. The CDR3 DNA reads as TGTGCCGGTAGGATAACGGGGGCTGAAGCTTTCTTT. The V gene is TRBV2, the J gene TRBJ1-1; perhaps TRBD1 as D (5 bases). CDR1 and CDR2 from the germline V gene are SNHLY and FYNNEI. V was shortened by 11 bases and J by 6 bases, with 16 bases between the two germline ends. This CDR3 spans 12 amino acids.

V and J are TRBV5-1 and TRBJ1-1; TRBD1 aligns across 10 bases. Germline-derived CDR1 and CDR2 are SGHRS and YFSETQ. The CDR3 runs 18 residues. Trimming cost V 4 bases and J 0 bases; bases outside gene matches: 12. DNA for the CDR3: TGCGCCAGCAGCCCCGGGACAGGGGCTTGGGAAGTGAACACTGAAGCTTTCTTT. This sequence encodes CASSPGTGAWEVNTEAFF.

The chain is built from TRBV28 and TRBJ2-7, with 10 bases identical to TRBD1. This CDR3 comprises 15 residues. V lost 0 bases and J lost 1; bases outside the gene matches: 0. In germline, CDR1 is MDHEN, CDR2 SYDVKM. The CDR3 region is CASSLWGQGSYEQYF. As DNA, the CDR3 is TGTGCCAGCAGTTTATGGGGACAGGGGTCCTACGAGCAGTACTTC.

The chain recombines TRBV27 with TRBJ2-3; 8 bases fit TRBD1. Germline V gene data show CDR1 as MNHEY and CDR2 as SMNVEV (reference sequence). The CDR3 runs to 15 residues. With 3 bases clipped from V and 4 bases from J, the junction kept 6 bases outside the gene matches. CDR3 bases: TGTGCCAGCAGTTTGGCCAGGGGGCTGGCAGATACGCAGTATTTT. Its protein is CASSLARGLADTQYF.

The chain uses TRBV29-1 and TRBJ1-1, with D hard to call. The CDR3 totals 12 residues. Per the germline V gene, CDR1 is SQVTM and CDR2 is ANQGSEA. Trimming cost V 4 bases and J 2 bases, with 8 bases left between them. In DNA form, the CDR3 reads TGCAGCGTTGTCCCGAGCAACACTGAAGCTTTCTTT. It yields the protein CSVVPSNTEAFF.

The chain has TRBV13 and TRBJ1-1, with a possible D match to TRBD1 (6 bases). V was cut by 5 bases and J by 8 bases, with 15 bases left in between. Germline values: CDR1 PRHDT, CDR2 FYEKMQ (reference sequence). This CDR3 comprises 13 residues. The CDR3 loop reads CASSLRGAWEAFF. CDR3 DNA: TGTGCCAGCAGCCTGCGGGGGGCTTGGGAAGCTTTCTTT.

This sequence joins TRBV6-4 and TRBJ2-1; a possible D gene is TRBD1 (5 bases). Looked up from germline, CDR1 is MRHNA and CDR2 is SNTAGT. Trimming took off 3 bases at V and 5 bases at J, with 14 bases between the two ends. The CDR3 runs 15 residues. CDR3 region: CASSEAWGSHNEQFF. CDR3 nucleotides: TGTGCCAGCAGTGAGGCCTGGGGCAGCCACAATGAGCAGTTCTTC.

The rearrangement uses TRBV2 and TRBJ1-6; TRBD1 agrees at 7 bases. CDR1 and CDR2 from the germline V gene are SNHLY and FYNNEI. This CDR3 is 13 amino acids long. The trim removed 6 bases at V and 12 bases at J, leaving 8 bases unmatched. This CDR3 is CASRADRVQPLHF. CDR3 in DNA: TGTGCCAGCAGGGCCGACAGGGTCCAACCCCTCCACTTT.

This chain connects TRBV6-5 to TRBJ1-1, with 8 bases identical to TRBD1. Germline CDR1 MNHEY, CDR2 SVGAGI. V lost 2 bases and J lost 2; bases outside the gene matches: 4. The CDR3 contains 15 residues. CDR3 bases: TGTGCCAGCAGTTACCAGGGGGCGGGAAACACTGAAGCTTTCTTT. This sequence encodes CASSYQGAGNTEAFF.

This clone has only one observation. The chain uses TRBV5-8 and TRBJ2-7; D might be TRBD1 (7 bases). Germline lookup yields CDR1 SGHTS and CDR2 YDEGEE. The CDR3 runs to 13 residues. Trimming removed 1 base at V and 6 bases at J, with 11 bases between. The CDR3 sequence: CASSLYRGLEQYF. The CDR3 DNA sequence: TGTGCCAGCAGCTTGTACAGGGGACTCGAGCAGTACTTC.

The CDR3 coding sequence is TGCAGCGTCTGGACAGGCCAGAACTATGGCTACACCTTC. Protein: CSVWTGQNYGYTF. The V call is TRBV29-1, the J call TRBJ1-2; 7 bases are shared with TRBD1. This CDR3 is built from 13 residues. CDR1 and CDR2 from the germline V gene are SQVTM and ANQGSEA. With V trimmed by 6 bases and J by 2 bases, 6 bases remained unmatched.

This rearrangement joins TRBV18 to TRBJ1-5; 9 nucleotides agree with TRBD1. The CDR3 runs to 15 residues. CDR1 is KGHSH and CDR2 is LQKENI in the germline V gene. Trimming cost V 2 bases and J 4 bases; bases outside gene matches: 3. The CDR3 is CASSPGTGRNQPQHF. The CDR3 nucleotides read TGTGCCAGCTCACCAGGGACAGGGCGAAATCAGCCCCAGCATTTT.

J is TRBJ2-7 and V is TRBV28; no clear D gene. Germline-derived CDR1 and CDR2 are MDHEN and SYDVKM. The CDR3 runs to 13 residues. The V end was cut by 2 bases, the J end by 11 bases, with 16 bases between. CDR3: CASSLNSPPEKYF. CDR3 bases: TGTGCCAGCAGTTTAAACTCCCCGCCCGAAAAGTACTTC.

The chain is built from TRBV10-3 and TRBJ1-3, with D uncertain. V lost 4 bases and J 0 bases, leaving 10 bases between the germline ends. The germline V gene has CDR1 ENHRY and CDR2 SYGVKD. The CDR3 length is 15 residues. CDR3 sequence reads: CAISGGDSSGNTIYF. The CDR3 DNA reads as TGTGCCATCAGTGGCGGGGATAGCTCTGGAAACACCATATATTTT.

The chain links TRBV11-2 to TRBJ2-1, with TRBD2 matching over 8 bases. This CDR3 is built from 16 residues. Germline lookup yields CDR1 SGHAT and CDR2 FQNNGV. J lost 2 bases, V lost 4 bases, and 7 bases had no gene match. The CDR3 nucleotides are TGTGCCAGCAGCTCAACAGCGGGAGCTCCCTACAATGAGCAGTTCTTC. It codes for CASSSTAGAPYNEQFF.

This rearrangement joins TRBV5-6 to TRBJ2-6; a weak D match, TRBD1 (5 bases). The CDR3 covers 15 residues. The V gene lost 6 bases and the J gene lost 0 bases, with 10 bases spanning the gap. Germline V gene lookup returns CDR1 SGHDT and CDR2 YYEEEE. Written as DNA, the CDR3 is TGTGCCAGCACACCAGGGCCCTCTGGGGCCAACGTCCTGACTTTC. It is translated as CASTPGPSGANVLTF. Based on the CDR3 plus reference TRBV5-6 and TRBJ2-6, the full variable domain is DAGVTQSPTHLIKTRGQQVTLRCSPKSGHDTVSWYQQALGQGPQFIFQYYEEEERQRGNFPDRFSGHQFPNYSSELNVNALLLGDSALYLCASTPGPSGANVLTFGAGSRLTVL.

The gene calls are TRBV19 and TRBJ1-2; the match to TRBD1 covers 9 bases. The germline CDR1 and CDR2 sequences are LNHDA and SQIVND (reference sequence). This CDR3 has 15 residues. Trimming removed 7 bases from V and 4 bases from J; junction bases left unmatched: 10. Written as DNA, the CDR3 is TGTGCCAGTACCTCTTTAGGGGACAGGGCCTATGGCTACACCTTC. As protein: CASTSLGDRAYGYTF.

This clone was detected only once. In the same sample, other DNA sequences code for this CDR3. This rearrangement joins TRBV6-5 to TRBJ2-1, with 9 bases aligning to TRBD1. CDR1 is MNHEY, CDR2 SVGAGI, per germline. This CDR3 contains 14 residues. J lost 2 bases, V lost 6 bases, and 2 bases had no gene match. The chain's CDR3 is CASRRQGAYNEQFF. Here the CDR3 DNA reads TGTGCCAGCAGGCGACAGGGGGCCTACAATGAGCAGTTCTTC.

The CDR3 DNA reads TGTGCCAGCAGTAAGAGTCAGCGGGCTAGCACAGATACGCAGTATTTT. It is translated as CASSKSQRASTDTQYF. The chain combines TRBV6-2 or TRBV6-3 with TRBJ2-3; maybe TRBD2 (6 bases). Looked up from germline, CDR1 is MNHEY and CDR2 is SVGEGT. The CDR3 is 16 amino acids. V lost 5 bases, J lost 0 bases, and 15 bases lay in between.

This chain uses TRBV11-1 with TRBJ1-6; TRBD1 matches 7 bases. Germline-derived CDR1 and CDR2 are SGHAT and FQDESV (reference sequence). The trim removed 5 bases at V and 8 bases at J, leaving 9 bases unmatched. CDR3 length equals 15 residues. The CDR3 DNA reads as TGTGCCAGCAGCCCTACAACAGGGGTGTATTCACCCCTCCACTTT. As protein: CASSPTTGVYSPLHF. Complete variable domain (other parts from reference TRBV11-1 and TRBJ1-6): EAEVAQSPRYKITEKSQAVAFWCDPISGHATLYWYRQILGQGPELLVQFQDESVVDDSQLPKDRFSAERLKGVDSTLKIQPAELGDSAMYLCASSPTTGVYSPLHFGNGTRLTVT.